This record covers a single TCR beta chain. These data come from a study of blood T cell repertoires in COVID-19. Study summary: Samples taken during acute and convalescent COVID-19 were collected in the United States, Italy and Spain. PBMCs, B-cell-depleted T cells, or T cells provided the cDNA or gDNA that made up the material.

This CDR3 is 12 amino acids long. Per the germline V gene, CDR1 is SQVTM and CDR2 is ANQGSEA. V lost 2 bases and J lost 6, with 10 bases in between. Per the original data handling: Scientists estimated how many nucleated cells there were by amplifying reference gene primers. This table comes from immunoSEQ multiplex PCR, and its TCRdb copy is limited to in-frame clones, with some not included. V, J and clone size derive from that table, while D and trimming were established from the DNA sequence. Among around 270,000 clones listed, 84% were seen once. The chain recombines TRBV29-1 with TRBJ1-2; D might be TRBD1 (5 bases). The clonotype was recovered from a man in his 60s with acute or convalescent COVID-19. The specimen sequenced was peripheral blood. CDR3 DNA: TGCAGCGTTGAACCCGGGGGGAATGGCTACACCTTC. Amino acid sequence: CSVEPGGNGYTF.